This TCR beta chain was sequenced in a study of radiotherapy plus CTLA-4 blockade in lung cancer. Trimming at V came to 6 bases and at J to 4 bases, leaving 5 bases not matched to a gene. This CDR3 comprises 13 residues. Germline CDR1 and CDR2: WSHSY and SAAADI. As to this clone: Its antigen is still unknown.

The assay was immunoSEQ multiplex PCR, and TCRdb's table has in-frame clones only and misses some. Of more than 55,000 clones listed, just under 85% are singletons. The study, taken as a whole, reports: Radiotherapy was combined with ipilimumab, and tumor-derived TCR clones then expanded in blood. Reports state that early shifts in blood T cell clones, with interferon-beta, best predicted response.

This receptor was taken from a human donor with non-small cell lung cancer whose response to radiotherapy plus ipilimumab could not be evaluated. The starting material was peripheral blood, obtained from a patient treated with radiotherapy plus ipilimumab. The V call is TRBV10-2, the J call TRBJ1-2, with 7 bases identical to TRBD1. The CDR3 spells CASSPQGTYGYTF. The CDR3 nucleotides are TGCGCCAGCAGCCCACAGGGGACCTATGGCTACACCTTC.